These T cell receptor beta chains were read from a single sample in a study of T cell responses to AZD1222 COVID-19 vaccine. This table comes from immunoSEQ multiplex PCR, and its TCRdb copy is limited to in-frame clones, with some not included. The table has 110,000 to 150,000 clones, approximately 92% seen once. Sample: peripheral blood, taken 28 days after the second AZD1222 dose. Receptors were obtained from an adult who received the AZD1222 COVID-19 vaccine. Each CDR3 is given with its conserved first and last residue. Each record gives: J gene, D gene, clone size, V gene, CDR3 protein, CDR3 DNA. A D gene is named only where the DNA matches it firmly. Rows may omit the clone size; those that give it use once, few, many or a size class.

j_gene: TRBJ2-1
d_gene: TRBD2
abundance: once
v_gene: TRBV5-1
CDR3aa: CASSLGLAGSYNEQFF
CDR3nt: TGCGCCAGCAGCTTGGGACTAGCGGGTTCCTACAATGAGCAGTTCTTC

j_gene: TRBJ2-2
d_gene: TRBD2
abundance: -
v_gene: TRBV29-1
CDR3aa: CSVGIPAGGGELFF
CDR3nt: TGCAGCGTTGGGATCCCAGCGGGAGGCGGGGAGCTGTTTTTT

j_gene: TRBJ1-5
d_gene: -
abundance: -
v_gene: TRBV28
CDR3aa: CASSLGVGRGNQPQHF
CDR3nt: TGTGCCAGCAGTTTAGGCGTTGGAAGGGGAAATCAGCCCCAGCATTTT

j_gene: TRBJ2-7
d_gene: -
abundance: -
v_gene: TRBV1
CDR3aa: CTSSLDRGSTGSEQYF
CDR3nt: TGCACCAGCAGCCTCGACCGGGGCTCCACTGGGTCCGAGCAGTACTTC

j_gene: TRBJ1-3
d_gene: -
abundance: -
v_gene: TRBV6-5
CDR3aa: CASSYSGVHSGNTIYF
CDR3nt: TGTGCCAGCAGTTACTCGGGAGTACACAGTGGAAACACCATATATTTT

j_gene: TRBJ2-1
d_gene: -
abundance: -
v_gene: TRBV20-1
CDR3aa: CSASAGFEQFF
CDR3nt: TGCAGTGCTAGCGCTGGGTTTGAGCAGTTCTTC

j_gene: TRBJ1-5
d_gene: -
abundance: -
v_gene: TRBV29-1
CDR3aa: CSVGGGSQPQHF
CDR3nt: TGCAGCGTTGGGGGTGGGAGTCAGCCCCAGCATTTT

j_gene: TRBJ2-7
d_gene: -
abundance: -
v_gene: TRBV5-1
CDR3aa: CASSLAGRQVSYEQYF
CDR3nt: TGCGCCAGCAGCTTGGCCGGGAGACAAGTCTCCTACGAGCAGTACTTC

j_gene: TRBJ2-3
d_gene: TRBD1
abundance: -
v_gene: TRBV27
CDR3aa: CASGRQGSTDTQYF
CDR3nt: TGTGCCAGCGGCAGACAGGGTAGCACAGATACGCAGTATTTT

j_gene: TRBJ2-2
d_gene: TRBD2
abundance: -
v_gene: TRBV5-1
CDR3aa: CASSSTSGTYTGELFF
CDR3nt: TGCGCCAGCAGCTCGACTAGCGGGACGTACACCGGGGAGCTGTTTTTT